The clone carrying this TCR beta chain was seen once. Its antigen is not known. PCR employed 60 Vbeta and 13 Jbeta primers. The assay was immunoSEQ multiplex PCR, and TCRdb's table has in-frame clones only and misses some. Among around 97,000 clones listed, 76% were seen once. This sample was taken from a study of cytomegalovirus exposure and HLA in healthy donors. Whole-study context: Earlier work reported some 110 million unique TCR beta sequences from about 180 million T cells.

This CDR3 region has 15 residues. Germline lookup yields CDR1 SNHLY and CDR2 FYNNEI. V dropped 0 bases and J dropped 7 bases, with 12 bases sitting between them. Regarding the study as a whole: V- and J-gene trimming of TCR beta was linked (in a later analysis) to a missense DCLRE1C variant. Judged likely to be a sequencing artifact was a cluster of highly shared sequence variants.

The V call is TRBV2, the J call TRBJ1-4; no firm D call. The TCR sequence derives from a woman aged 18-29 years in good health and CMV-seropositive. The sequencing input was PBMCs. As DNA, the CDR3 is TGTGCCAGCAGTGAAGCGCTTCGGGAGGTTGAAAAACTGTTTTTT. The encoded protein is CASSEALREVEKLFF.